Following are 5 T cell receptor beta chains from one sample sequenced in a study of post-analysis software for immune sequencing data. Carried by the TCR beta cDNA libraries were unique molecular identifiers. TCRdb itself ran the PCR reads through MiXCR, one entry per CDR3 protein. This table has under 900,000 distinct CDR3 sequences, approximately 57% appearing once. These receptors have no known antigen. Study outcomes and limitations: Included in a set of a few TRBV segments more frequent in patients than controls were TRBV5-6, TRBV5-1 and TRBV20-1.

Material: blood. The receptors here all came from a girl aged 5-17 years with multiple sclerosis.

This clonotype was picked up a small number of times. The chain has TRBV7-6 and TRBJ2-3, with 11 bases fitting TRBD2. V lost 5 bases, J lost 1 base, and 5 bases stayed unmatched. The length of the CDR3 is 16 residues. The germline CDR1 and CDR2 sequences are SGHVS and FNYEAQ. This CDR3 reads CASSPTSGGGTDTQYF. Written as DNA, the CDR3 is TGTGCCAGCAGCCCCACTAGCGGGGGAGGCACAGATACGCAGTATTTT. Filled out from reference TRBV7-6 and TRBJ2-3, the complete variable domain reads GAGVSQSPRYKVTKRGQDVALRCDPISGHVSLYWYRQALGQGPEFLTYFNYEAQQDKSGLPNDRFSAERPEGSISTLTIQRTEQRDSAMYRCASSPTSGGGTDTQYFGPGTRLTVL.

The chain is built from TRBV5-1 and TRBJ1-6; 8 bases are a match to TRBD1. Trimming at V came to 3 bases and at J to 6 bases, leaving 8 bases not matched to a gene. Looked up from germline, CDR1 is SGHRS and CDR2 is YFSETQ. This CDR3 contains 16 residues. In nucleotides, the CDR3 is TGCGCCAGCAGCTACCACCCGACAGGGGTTAATTCACCCCTCCACTTT. Protein: CASSYHPTGVNSPLHF.

The chain has TRBV29-1 and TRBJ2-1; 8 nucleotides line up with TRBD1. J gave up 7 bases and V 3 bases, and 11 bases lay outside the gene matches. CDR1 and CDR2 from the germline V gene are SQVTM and ANQGSEA. The CDR3 consists of 15 residues. The CDR3 DNA sequence: TGCAGCGTTGATTTGGGGTGGACAGGGACAAATGAGCAGTTCTTC. It translates to CSVDLGWTGTNEQFF.

The J gene is TRBJ2-1, the V gene TRBV10-2, with D perhaps matching TRBD2 (5 bases). The CDR3 covers 14 residues. Between the trimmed V and J ends, which lost 4 bases and 4 bases, there was a span of 11 bases. Per germline, CDR1 WSHSY and CDR2 SAAADI. CDR3 protein: CASSALVTYNEQFF. CDR3 in DNA: TGCGCCAGCAGTGCACTAGTTACGTACAATGAGCAGTTCTTC.

The V gene is TRBV9, the J gene TRBJ2-1; TRBD2 aligns across 14 bases. Per the germline V gene, CDR1 is SGDLS and CDR2 is YYNGEE. The J segment lost 0 bases and the V segment lost 0 bases, leaving 8 bases of the junction unmatched. The CDR3 covers 20 residues. CDR3 in DNA: TGTGCCAGCAGCGTAGTCGCGACTAGCGGGAGGGGGTTCTCCTACAATGAGCAGTTCTTC. It yields the protein CASSVVATSGRGFSYNEQFF.